The present entry profiles one T cell receptor beta chain with its context. Its cognate antigen is unknown. The sample carries other DNA sequences with the same CDR3. The entry originates in a study of cytomegalovirus exposure and HLA in healthy donors. Method: immunoSEQ multiplex PCR; TCRdb's copy keeps in-frame clones and lacks some. The data show roughly 190,000 clones, with about 82% seen just once and around 1.6% held by the top ten. Points from the study as a whole: Diagnosis of cytomegalovirus status made by the classifier reportedly showed high specificity and sensitivity. Cytomegalovirus-associated TCR beta chains were listed, numbering more than 150.

The CDR3 length is 13 residues. From germline, CDR1 is WNHNN and CDR2 SYGVQD (reference sequence). The V and J ends lost 3 bases and 7 bases respectively, with 10 bases between them. The sample taken for sequencing was PBMCs. This TCR was recovered from a woman aged 18-29 years in good health and CMV-seronegative. The V call is TRBV10-1, the J call TRBJ2-1; TRBD1 is a possible D gene (6 bases). CDR3 residues: CASSEGGGNEQFF. The DNA for the CDR3 is TGCGCCAGCAGTGAAGGGGGTGGGAATGAGCAGTTCTTC.